A single sample is the source of the 30 T cell receptor beta chains below, sequenced in a study of T cell repertoires in cytomegalovirus infection. TCRdb reprocessed the reads with MiXCR, giving one entry per CDR3 protein. The table has 50,000 to 55,000 distinct CDR3 sequences, around a fifth seen once. These receptors lack a known antigen. Sample: CD8+ T cells from cultured PBMCs, taken from culture after CMV antigen stimulation. These receptors all come from a human donor in good health (CMV status not recorded). Some clones in this sample may be carry-over from other donors' samples.

This chain links TRBV7-8 with TRBJ1-1; 7 bases line up with TRBD1. J lost 0 bases, V lost 4 bases, and 8 bases had no gene match. Germline V gives CDR1 SGHVS, CDR2 FQNEAQ. The CDR3 runs 16 residues. In nucleotides, the CDR3 is TGTGCCAGCAGCTCTCGGACAGGAGTAATGAACACTGAAGCTTTCTTT. It is translated as CASSSRTGVMNTEAFF.

This clonotype occurred a few times. The rearrangement joins TRBV12-5 to TRBJ2-3, with 8 bases matching TRBD1. The CDR3 extends over 15 amino acids. The V segment lost 3 bases and the J segment 0 bases; nucleotides outside the gene matches: 2. Germline V gives CDR1 LGHNT, CDR2 FRNRAP. The CDR3 coding sequence is TGTGCTAGTGGTTTTCAGGGGGCGAGCACAGATACGCAGTATTTT. Residues: CASGFQGASTDTQYF.

A note on this clonotype: The germline gene is not matched at one end of the junction; a read error may be the cause. The V and J genes are TRBV10-3 and TRBJ2-1, with 13 bases lining up with TRBD2. The length of the CDR3 is 15 residues. Germline lookup yields CDR1 ENHRY and CDR2 SYGVKD. The DNA of the CDR3 is TGTGCCATCATTTTGCGACTAGCGGGAGGAAGTGAGCAGCTCTTC. This codes for CAIILRLAGGSEQLF.

This clonotype has more than one count but fewer than ten. The rearrangement joins TRBV6-1 to TRBJ1-2, with D hard to call. Trimming pared 0 bases from V and 2 bases from J, leaving 4 bases between. Per germline, CDR1 MNHNS and CDR2 SASEGT. The CDR3 totals 13 residues. CDR3 in DNA: TGTGCCAGCAGTGAAGCCGGGAACTATGGCTACACCTTC. Protein product: CASSEAGNYGYTF.

This clonotype was observed many times. This sequence joins TRBV7-2 and TRBJ1-1; tentatively, D is TRBD1 (5 bases). V gave up 2 bases and J gave up 6 bases, with 19 bases separating them. CDR1 is SGHTA, CDR2 FQGNSA, per germline. The CDR3 runs to 16 residues. The CDR3 sequence: CASSLSLGPTSSEAFF. CDR3 coding DNA: TGTGCCAGCAGCTTAAGTCTGGGGCCAACGTCTTCTGAAGCTTTCTTT.

The J gene is TRBJ1-2, the V gene TRBV27; D remains ambiguous. The CDR3 consists of 13 residues. V shed 3 bases and J shed 4 bases, with 9 bases lying between them. Germline values: CDR1 MNHEY, CDR2 SMNVEV (reference sequence). CDR3 DNA sequence: TGTGCCAGCAGTTTGAGCATTGGCTATGGCTACACCTTC. This codes for CASSLSIGYGYTF.

This clonotype was recorded a few times. The chain couples TRBV27 to TRBJ2-3; 12 nucleotides agree with TRBD2. There are 14 residues in the CDR3. Trimming removed 7 bases from V and 7 bases from J; junction bases left unmatched: 6. Germline assignment: CDR1 MNHEY and CDR2 SMNVEV (reference sequence). This CDR3 reads CASNGLAGRHTQYF. The DNA of the CDR3 is TGTGCCAGCAATGGACTAGCGGGGAGACATACGCAGTATTTT.

This clonotype has only one observation. The rearrangement uses TRBV7-6 and TRBJ2-3; 13 bases map to TRBD2. Germline lookup yields CDR1 SGHVS and CDR2 FNYEAQ. This CDR3 has 18 amino acids. V gave up 0 bases and J gave up 5 bases; unmatched junction bases: 8. The CDR3 coding sequence is TGTGCCAGCAGCTTAGCTTTTACTAGCGGGAGGGCCTTAGATACGCAGTATTTT. Its protein is CASSLAFTSGRALDTQYF. The variable domain in full, completed from reference TRBV7-6 and TRBJ2-3, reads GAGVSQSPRYKVTKRGQDVALRCDPISGHVSLYWYRQALGQGPEFLTYFNYEAQQDKSGLPNDRFSAERPEGSISTLTIQRTEQRDSAMYRCASSLAFTSGRALDTQYFGPGTRLTVL.

The sample holds a few counts of this clonotype. The CDR3 region has the DNA TGTGCCAGCAGCGTAGGCGGAAGCGGGGTCCCCTTCAATGAGCAGTTCTTC. Translating gives CASSVGGSGVPFNEQFF. J is TRBJ2-1 and V is TRBV9; TRBD2 matches at 7 bases. With 0 bases clipped from V and 6 bases from J, the junction kept 12 bases outside the gene matches. Germline-derived CDR1 and CDR2 are SGDLS and YYNGEE. The CDR3 is 17 residues long.

This clonotype was counted a few times. The chain has TRBV10-3 and TRBJ2-7, with 9 bases matching TRBD1. The CDR3 contains 15 residues. Germline V gene sequence: CDR1 ENHRY, CDR2 SYGVKD. With V trimmed by 4 bases and J by 5 bases, 9 bases remained unmatched. CDR3: CAISGLGQGKNEQYF. The CDR3 DNA follows: TGTGCCATCAGTGGTCTGGGACAGGGAAAAAACGAGCAGTACTTC.

The rearrangement links TRBV12-3 or TRBV12-4 to TRBJ2-2, with 12 bases lining up with TRBD2. V lost 7 bases to trimming and J lost 10 bases; unmatched junction nucleotides: 10. There are 15 residues in the CDR3. The CDR3 sequence is CASTKVASGGVELFF. CDR3 coding DNA: TGTGCCAGCACCAAGGTGGCTAGCGGGGGGGTGGAGCTGTTTTTT.

This sequence joins TRBV7-2 and TRBJ2-3; the match to TRBD2 covers 9 bases. The CDR3 covers 16 residues. The V segment lost 1 base and the J segment 5 bases; nucleotides outside the gene matches: 7. Germline CDR1 SGHTA, CDR2 FQGNSA. The CDR3 reads CASSLEGGGARDTQYF. CDR3 sequence (DNA): TGTGCCAGCAGCTTAGAGGGCGGGGGGGCGAGAGATACGCAGTATTTT. Based on the CDR3 plus reference TRBV7-2 and TRBJ2-3, the full variable domain is GAGVSQSPSNKVTEKGKDVELRCDPISGHTALYWYRQSLGQGLEFLIYFQGNSAPDKSGLPSDRFSAERTGGSVSTLTIQRTQQEDSAVYLCASSLEGGGARDTQYFGPGTRLTVL.

The chain carries TRBV7-8 and TRBJ1-1; D is possibly TRBD1 (6 bases). V was cut by 4 bases and J by 1 base, with 13 bases left in between. CDR3 size: 15 residues. CDR1 is SGHVS, CDR2 FQNEAQ, per germline. CDR3 region: CASSSTGRGNTEAFF. The DNA for the CDR3 is TGTGCCAGCAGCTCAACGGGCAGGGGGAACACTGAAGCTTTCTTT.

The chain joins TRBV2 to TRBJ2-1; 8 bases agree with TRBD2. Unmatched junction bases numbered 6, after V lost 3 bases and J lost 8 bases. CDR3 length equals 14 residues. Germline V gene sequence: CDR1 SNHLY, CDR2 FYNNEI. CDR3 amino acids: CASSDGGGRDEQFF. CDR3 DNA sequence: TGTGCCAGCAGTGATGGCGGGGGGCGCGATGAGCAGTTCTTC. The whole variable domain, remainder taken from reference TRBV2 and TRBJ2-1, is EPEVTQTPSHQVTQMGQEVILRCVPISNHLYFYWYRQILGQKVEFLVSFYNNEISEKSEIFDDQFSVERPDGSNFTLKIRSTKLEDSAMYFCASSDGGGRDEQFFGPGTRLTVL.

This clonotype was observed a handful of times. The chain has TRBV19 and TRBJ2-1; a possible D gene is TRBD1 (5 bases). The V end was cut by 5 bases, the J end by 3 bases, with 11 bases between. Germline V CDR1 and CDR2: LNHDA, SQIVND (reference sequence). There are 14 residues in the CDR3. In nucleotides, the CDR3 is TGTGCCAGTAGTTGGTCAGGGTACTACAATGAGCAGTTCTTC. As protein: CASSWSGYYNEQFF.

This rearrangement joins TRBV12-3 or TRBV12-4 to TRBJ2-7; D may be TRBD1 (6 bases). This CDR3 contains 16 residues. The germline V and J ends were trimmed by 4 bases and 1 base, with 17 bases remaining between them. DNA of the CDR3: TGTGCCAGCAGTTCCCTAGGTCGGGACACTTCCTACGAGCAGTACTTC. Its translation: CASSSLGRDTSYEQYF.

Ten or more counts support this clonotype. This chain connects TRBV7-2 to TRBJ2-1; D is perhaps TRBD1 (6 bases). Germline values: CDR1 SGHTA, CDR2 FQGNSA. The CDR3 loop spans 12 amino acids. V was trimmed by 5 bases and J by 10 bases, leaving 12 bases between them. CDR3 protein: CASSPGVAEQFF. The CDR3 nucleotides read TGTGCCAGCAGCCCAGGGGTTGCGGAGCAGTTCTTC.

The chain uses TRBV7-8 and TRBJ1-1; the D gene is possibly TRBD1 (5 bases). The CDR3 consists of 15 residues. Trimming pared 4 bases from V and 1 base from J, leaving 13 bases between. The V gene's germline CDR1 is SGHVS and CDR2 FQNEAQ. The CDR3 is CASSSHPGGNTEAFF. In DNA form, the CDR3 reads TGTGCCAGCAGCTCCCACCCGGGGGGGAACACTGAAGCTTTCTTT.

The chain joins TRBV12-3 or TRBV12-4 to TRBJ1-5; TRBD1 might be the D (5 bases). Between the trimmed V and J ends, which lost 6 bases and 5 bases, there was a span of 14 bases. This CDR3 spans 14 amino acids. The CDR3 loop is CASRGWGGDQPQHF. DNA of the CDR3: TGTGCCAGCAGAGGGTGGGGAGGGGATCAGCCCCAGCATTTT.

The chain uses TRBV28 and TRBJ2-7; tentatively, D is TRBD1 or TRBD2 (5 bases each). Germline CDR1 and CDR2: MDHEN and SYDVKM. The CDR3 is 14 residues long. The V and J ends lost 5 bases and 3 bases respectively, with 14 bases between them. The DNA of the CDR3 is TGTGCCAGCAGTCCCACGGGACGCTACTACGAGCAGTACTTC. Protein: CASSPTGRYYEQYF.

This clonotype was observed a handful of times. This rearrangement joins TRBV7-2 to TRBJ2-3, with no clear D. With 1 base removed from V and 6 bases from J, the gap between germline ends came to 5 bases. The CDR3 has 12 residues. Germline loops: CDR1 SGHTA, CDR2 FQGNSA. The CDR3, as DNA: TGTGCCAGCAGCTTAGTAAGGGATACGCAGTATTTT. Its translation is CASSLVRDTQYF.

This clonotype was observed a few times. The chain is built from TRBV7-2 and TRBJ2-5; 9 bases align to TRBD2. This CDR3 is 16 amino acids long. Looked up from germline, CDR1 is SGHTA and CDR2 is FQGNSA. The trim removed 4 bases at V and 0 bases at J, leaving 6 bases unmatched. CDR3 nucleotides: TGTGCCAGCAGCTGGCCTAGCGGGGTGAACCAAGAGACCCAGTACTTC. The encoded protein is CASSWPSGVNQETQYF. The full variable domain, with the rest looked up from reference TRBV7-2 and TRBJ2-5, is GAGVSQSPSNKVTEKGKDVELRCDPISGHTALYWYRQSLGQGLEFLIYFQGNSAPDKSGLPSDRFSAERTGGSVSTLTIQRTQQEDSAVYLCASSWPSGVNQETQYFGPGTRLLVL.

This clonotype was detected only a few times. The genes are TRBV7-9 and TRBJ1-1, with D maybe TRBD1 (6 bases). The CDR3 is 12 amino acids. Germline CDR1 SEHNR, CDR2 FQNEAQ (reference sequence). Trimming left V 4 bases short and J 7 bases short, with 10 bases between. The CDR3 DNA is TGTGCCAGCAGCTCAGGACAGTTTGAAGCTTTCTTT. Its protein is CASSSGQFEAFF. Full variable domain (rest looked up from reference TRBV7-9 and TRBJ1-1): DTGVSQNPRHKITKRGQNVTFRCDPISEHNRLYWYRQTLGQGPEFLTYFQNEAQLEKSRLLSDRFSAERPKGSFSTLEIQRTEQGDSAMYLCASSSGQFEAFFGQGTRLTVV.

V and J are TRBV7-6 and TRBJ2-1; the match to TRBD2 covers 11 bases. Germline trimming cut 5 bases from V and 5 bases from J; bases unmatched to any gene: 14. CDR1 is SGHVS, CDR2 FNYEAQ, per germline. This CDR3 spans 18 amino acids. The CDR3 here is CASSMGLAAYERNNEQFF. CDR3 coding DNA: TGTGCCAGCAGCATGGGACTAGCGGCCTACGAAAGGAACAATGAGCAGTTCTTC.

The chain employs TRBV7-6 and TRBJ2-1; 7 bases are a match to TRBD2. There are 13 residues in the CDR3. V was pared by 5 bases and J by 4 bases, with 2 bases of the junction left unmatched. The germline V gene has CDR1 SGHVS and CDR2 FNYEAQ. The CDR3 loop is CASSRGEYNEQFF. CDR3 coding DNA: TGTGCCAGCAGCCGGGGGGAATACAATGAGCAGTTCTTC.

This clonotype was picked up a small number of times. The chain is built from TRBV12-3 or TRBV12-4 and TRBJ1-1; the D is unclear. The CDR3 loop spans 13 amino acids. V lost 6 bases and J lost 1, with 9 bases in between. CDR3 region: CASSSASNTEAFF. CDR3 in DNA: TGTGCCAGCAGCAGCGCATCGAACACTGAAGCTTTCTTT.

This clonotype appeared a few times. The V and J genes are TRBV7-2 and TRBJ2-7, with TRBD1 as a possible D gene (6 bases). This CDR3 contains 14 residues. Per germline, CDR1 SGHTA and CDR2 FQGNSA. The V end was cut by 1 base, the J end by 2 bases, with 9 bases between. The CDR3 reads CASSLGKGAYEQYF. The CDR3 DNA is TGTGCCAGCAGCTTAGGCAAGGGGGCCTACGAGCAGTACTTC.

This clonotype has only a few counts. The rearrangement links TRBV12-3 or TRBV12-4 to TRBJ2-5; D is unclear. Trimming took 2 bases from V and 5 from J, leaving 9 bases between them. The CDR3 loop spans 13 amino acids. CDR3 DNA sequence: TGTGCCAGCAGTTTAAACGTCCTGGAGACCCAGTACTTC. It is translated as CASSLNVLETQYF.

The chain links TRBV27 to TRBJ1-1; 8 nucleotides line up with TRBD1. The CDR3 loop spans 14 amino acids. CDR1 MNHEY and CDR2 SMNVEV come from the germline V gene (reference sequence). After removal of 4 bases from V and 7 bases from J, the junction contained 8 bases not matched to a gene. CDR3 sequence: CASSSTGVIIEAFF. The CDR3 nucleotides read TGTGCCAGCAGTTCGACAGGGGTGATAATTGAAGCTTTCTTT.

This sequence joins TRBV20-1 and TRBJ2-3; D unresolved. Trimming took off 5 bases at V and 6 bases at J, with 18 bases between the two ends. This CDR3 has 14 amino acids. Germline CDR1 reads DFQATT; CDR2 reads SNEGSKA (reference sequence). The CDR3 sequence is CSAPTKGPRDTQYF. The CDR3 DNA sequence: TGCAGTGCTCCGACAAAAGGGCCCAGGGATACGCAGTATTTT.